This T cell receptor beta chain was recovered during a study of radiation and T cells in renal cell carcinoma. The time point is: blood 4 weeks post-SBRT, at nephrectomy. Treatment given: 15 Gy SBRT to primary tumor, nephrectomy 4 weeks later. Nephrectomy followed 15 Gy stereotactic body radiation by 4 weeks. This renal cell carcinoma was of the clear cell type. Points from the study as a whole: Top tumor clonotypes rose in blood 2 weeks post-radiation, then contracted.

Of note for this clone: No antigen is known for it.

Repertoires were generated with immunoSEQ multiplex PCR, while TCRdb's copy carries only in-frame clones and drops some. The table includes some 150,000 clones, about 88% detected once. The sequencing used blood, collected from a patient whose treatment included radiotherapy and nephrectomy. The TCR originated in a woman between 50 and 59 years old with renal cell carcinoma.

CDR3 residues: CASSSRRGSGDYQETQYF. CDR3 sequence (DNA): TGTGCCAGCAGCTCTAGGAGGGGTAGCGGGGACTACCAAGAGACCCAGTACTTC. This sequence joins TRBV7-8 and TRBJ2-5; 8 positions match TRBD2. The germline CDR1 and CDR2 sequences are SGHVS and FQNEAQ. The junction had 13 bases not matched to a gene; V was cut back by 4 bases and J by 0 bases. The CDR3 is made up of 18 amino acids. The full variable domain, completed using reference TRBV7-8 and TRBJ2-5, is GAGVSQSPRYKVAKRGQDVALRCDPISGHVSLFWYQQALGQGPEFLTYFQNEAQLDKSGLPSDRFFAERPEGSVSTLKIQRTQQEDSAVYLCASSSRRGSGDYQETQYFGPGTRLLVL.